This T cell receptor (beta chain) stems from a study of OX40 agonist ivuxolimab in advanced cancers. Per the germline V gene, CDR1 is MNHEY and CDR2 is SVGAGI. V gave up 0 bases and J gave up 8 bases, with 10 bases separating them. There are 13 residues in the CDR3. Method: immunoSEQ multiplex PCR; TCRdb's copy keeps in-frame clones and lacks some. The sample lists some 64,000 clones; about 83% were seen once. The source is an adult with an advanced solid tumor such as melanoma, head and neck, liver or kidney cancer. This specimen consisted of CD4+ or CD8+ T cells sorted from blood, obtained in a trial of the OX40 agonist ivuxolimab. This rearrangement joins TRBV6-5 to TRBJ1-2; D is uncertain. CDR3 nucleotide sequence: TGTGCCAGCAGTTACTCGACCCCCTTCGGCTACACCTTC. It is translated as CASSYSTPFGYTF.